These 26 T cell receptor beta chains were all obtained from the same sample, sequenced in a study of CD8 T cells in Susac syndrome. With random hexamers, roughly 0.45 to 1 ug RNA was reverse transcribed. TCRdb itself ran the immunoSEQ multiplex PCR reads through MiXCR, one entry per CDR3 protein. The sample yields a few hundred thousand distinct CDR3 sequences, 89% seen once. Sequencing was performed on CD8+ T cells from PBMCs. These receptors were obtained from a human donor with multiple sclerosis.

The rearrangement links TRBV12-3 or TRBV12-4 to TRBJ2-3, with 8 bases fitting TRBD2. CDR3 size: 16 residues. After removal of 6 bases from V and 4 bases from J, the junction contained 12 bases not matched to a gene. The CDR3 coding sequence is TGTGCCAGCAGCCCCTTCGGACTAGCAAGCTCAGATACGCAGTATTTT. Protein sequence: CASSPFGLASSDTQYF.

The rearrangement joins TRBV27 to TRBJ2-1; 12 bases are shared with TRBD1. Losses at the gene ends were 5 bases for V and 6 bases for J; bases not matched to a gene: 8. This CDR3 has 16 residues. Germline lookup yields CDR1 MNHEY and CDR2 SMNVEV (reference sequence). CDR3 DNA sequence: TGTGCCAGCAGTACTAACCGGGACAGGGGGCTCAATGAGCAGTTCTTC. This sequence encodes CASSTNRDRGLNEQFF.

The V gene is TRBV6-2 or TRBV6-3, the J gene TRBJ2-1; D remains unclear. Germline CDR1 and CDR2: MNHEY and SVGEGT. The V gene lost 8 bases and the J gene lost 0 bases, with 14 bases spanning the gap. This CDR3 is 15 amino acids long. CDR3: CASGVADRSYNEQFF. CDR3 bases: TGTGCCAGCGGGGTGGCGGACCGCTCCTACAATGAGCAGTTCTTC.

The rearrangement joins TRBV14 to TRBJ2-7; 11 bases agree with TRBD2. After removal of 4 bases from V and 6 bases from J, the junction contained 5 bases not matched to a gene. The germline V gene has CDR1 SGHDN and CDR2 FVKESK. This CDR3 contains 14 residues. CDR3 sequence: CASSLLAGVGEQYF. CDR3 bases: TGTGCCAGCAGCCTACTAGCGGGAGTAGGCGAGCAGTACTTC.

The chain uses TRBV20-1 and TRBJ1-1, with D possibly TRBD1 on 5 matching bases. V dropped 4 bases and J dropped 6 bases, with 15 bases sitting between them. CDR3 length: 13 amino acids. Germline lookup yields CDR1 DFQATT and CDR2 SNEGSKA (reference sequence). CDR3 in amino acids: CSATQGSGPEAFF. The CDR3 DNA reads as TGCAGTGCTACGCAGGGTTCGGGGCCTGAAGCTTTCTTT.

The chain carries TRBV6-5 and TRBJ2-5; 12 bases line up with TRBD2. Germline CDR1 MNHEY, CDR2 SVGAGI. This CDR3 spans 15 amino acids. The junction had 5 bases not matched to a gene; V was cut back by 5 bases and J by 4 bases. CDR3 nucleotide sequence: TGTGCCAGCAGTCCTACTAGCGGGGGGCGAGAGACCCAGTACTTC. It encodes CASSPTSGGRETQYF.

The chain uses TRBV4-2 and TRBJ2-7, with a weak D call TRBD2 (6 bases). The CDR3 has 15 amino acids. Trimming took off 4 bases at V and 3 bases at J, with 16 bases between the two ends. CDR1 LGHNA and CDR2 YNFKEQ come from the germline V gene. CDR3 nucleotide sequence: TGTGCCAGCAGCCCGGGGCGGGACCTCCTCTACGAGCAGTACTTC. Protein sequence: CASSPGRDLLYEQYF.

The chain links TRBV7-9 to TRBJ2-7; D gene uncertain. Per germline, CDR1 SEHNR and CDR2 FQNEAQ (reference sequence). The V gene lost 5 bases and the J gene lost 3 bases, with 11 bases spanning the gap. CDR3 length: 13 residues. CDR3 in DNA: TGTGCCAGCAGCCCGCCCCTCATCTACGAGCAGTACTTC. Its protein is CASSPPLIYEQYF.

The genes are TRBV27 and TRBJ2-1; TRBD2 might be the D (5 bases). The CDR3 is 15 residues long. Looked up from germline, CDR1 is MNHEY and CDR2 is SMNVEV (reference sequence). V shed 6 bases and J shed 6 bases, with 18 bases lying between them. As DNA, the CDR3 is TGTGCCAGCAGCCCTCAACTAGGATCCCCCAATGAGCAGTTCTTC. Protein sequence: CASSPQLGSPNEQFF.

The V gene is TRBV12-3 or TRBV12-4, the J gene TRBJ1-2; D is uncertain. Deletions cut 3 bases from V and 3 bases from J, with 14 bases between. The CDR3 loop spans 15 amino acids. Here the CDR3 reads CASSFGPGGDYGYTF. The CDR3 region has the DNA TGTGCCAGCAGTTTTGGACCCGGAGGCGACTATGGCTACACCTTC.

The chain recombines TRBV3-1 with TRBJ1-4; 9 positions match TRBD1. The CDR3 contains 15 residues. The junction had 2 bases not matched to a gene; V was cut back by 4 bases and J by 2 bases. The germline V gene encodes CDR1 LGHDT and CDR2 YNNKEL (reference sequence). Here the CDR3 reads CASSRTGVTNEKLFF. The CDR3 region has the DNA TGTGCCAGCAGCCGGACAGGGGTCACTAATGAAAAACTGTTTTTT.

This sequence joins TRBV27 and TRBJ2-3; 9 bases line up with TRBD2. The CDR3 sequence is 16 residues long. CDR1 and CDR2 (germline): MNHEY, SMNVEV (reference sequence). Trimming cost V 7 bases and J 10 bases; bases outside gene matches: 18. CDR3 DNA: TGTGCCAGCACCCTAGGGGCGGGAGGGCCTCCATCGGCGCAGTATTTT. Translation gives CASTLGAGGPPSAQYF.

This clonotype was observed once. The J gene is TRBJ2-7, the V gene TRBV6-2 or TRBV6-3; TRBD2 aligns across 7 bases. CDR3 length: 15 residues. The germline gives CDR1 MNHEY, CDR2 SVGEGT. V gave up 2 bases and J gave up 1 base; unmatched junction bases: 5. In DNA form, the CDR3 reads TGTGCCAGCAGTTACCTACTAGCGAGATCCTACGAGCAGTACTTC. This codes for CASSYLLARSYEQYF.

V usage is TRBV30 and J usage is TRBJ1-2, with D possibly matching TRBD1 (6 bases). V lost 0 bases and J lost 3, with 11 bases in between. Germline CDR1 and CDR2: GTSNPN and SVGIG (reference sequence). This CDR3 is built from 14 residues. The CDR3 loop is CAWSVDRSYYGYTF. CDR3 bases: TGTGCCTGGAGTGTAGACAGGTCCTACTATGGCTACACCTTC.

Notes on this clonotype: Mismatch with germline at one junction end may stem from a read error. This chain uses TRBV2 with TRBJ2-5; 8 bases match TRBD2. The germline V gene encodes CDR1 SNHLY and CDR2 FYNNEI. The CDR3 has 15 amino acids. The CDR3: CASTEAGAYQETQYF. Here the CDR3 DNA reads TGTGCCAGCACTGAAGCGGGAGCGTACCAAGAGACCCAGTACTTC.

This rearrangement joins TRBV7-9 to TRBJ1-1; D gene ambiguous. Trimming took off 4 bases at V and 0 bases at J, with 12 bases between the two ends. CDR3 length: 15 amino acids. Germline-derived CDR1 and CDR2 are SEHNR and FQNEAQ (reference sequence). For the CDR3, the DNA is TGTGCCAGCAGCTCTGAAGGGTTCATGAACACTGAAGCTTTCTTT. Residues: CASSSEGFMNTEAFF.

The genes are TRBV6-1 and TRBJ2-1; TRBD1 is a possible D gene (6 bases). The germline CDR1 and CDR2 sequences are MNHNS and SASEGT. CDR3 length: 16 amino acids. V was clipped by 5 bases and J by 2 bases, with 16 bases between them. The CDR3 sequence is CASSPRDTIAYNEQFF. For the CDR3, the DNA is TGTGCCAGCAGTCCTCGGGACACTATAGCCTACAATGAGCAGTTCTTC.

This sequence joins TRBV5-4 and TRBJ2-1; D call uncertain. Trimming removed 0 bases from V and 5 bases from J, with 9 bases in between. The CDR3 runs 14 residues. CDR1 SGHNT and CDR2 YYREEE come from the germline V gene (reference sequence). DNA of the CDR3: TGTGCCAGCAGCTTGGCCGTCTGGGACAATGAGCAGTTCTTC. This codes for CASSLAVWDNEQFF.

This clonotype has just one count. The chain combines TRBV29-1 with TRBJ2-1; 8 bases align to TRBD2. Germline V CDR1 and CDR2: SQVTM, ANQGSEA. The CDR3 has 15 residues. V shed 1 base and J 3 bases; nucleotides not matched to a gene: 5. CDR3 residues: CSVEGGLAGYNEQFF. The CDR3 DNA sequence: TGCAGCGTTGAAGGGGGGCTAGCGGGCTACAATGAGCAGTTCTTC.

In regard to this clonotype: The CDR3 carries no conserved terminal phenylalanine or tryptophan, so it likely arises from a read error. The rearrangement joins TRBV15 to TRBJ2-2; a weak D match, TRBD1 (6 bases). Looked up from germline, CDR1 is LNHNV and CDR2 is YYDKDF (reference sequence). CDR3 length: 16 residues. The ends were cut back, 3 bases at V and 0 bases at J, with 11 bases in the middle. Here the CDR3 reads CATSSWDTANTGELFL. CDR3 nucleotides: TGTGCCACCAGCAGTTGGGACACCGCGAACACCGGGGAGCTGTTTCTT.

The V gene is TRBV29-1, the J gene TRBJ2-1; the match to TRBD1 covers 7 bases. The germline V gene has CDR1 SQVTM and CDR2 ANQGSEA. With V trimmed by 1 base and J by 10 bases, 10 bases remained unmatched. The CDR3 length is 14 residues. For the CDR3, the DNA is TGCAGCGTTGAAGGACAGGGAAGCGTGGCCGAGCAGTTCTTC. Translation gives CSVEGQGSVAEQFF.

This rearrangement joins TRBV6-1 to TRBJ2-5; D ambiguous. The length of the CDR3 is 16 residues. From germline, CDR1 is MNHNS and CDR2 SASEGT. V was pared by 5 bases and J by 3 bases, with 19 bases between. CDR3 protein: CASSPRLVGIEETQYF. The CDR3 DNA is TGTGCCAGCAGTCCCCGGTTGGTAGGCATAGAAGAGACCCAGTACTTC.

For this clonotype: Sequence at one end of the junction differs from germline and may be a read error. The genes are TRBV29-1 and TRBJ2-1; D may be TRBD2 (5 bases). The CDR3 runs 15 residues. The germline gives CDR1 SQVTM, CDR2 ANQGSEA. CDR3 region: CHKVRGPSSYNEQFF. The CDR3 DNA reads TGTCATAAAGTACGGGGTCCGAGCTCCTACAATGAGCAGTTCTTC.

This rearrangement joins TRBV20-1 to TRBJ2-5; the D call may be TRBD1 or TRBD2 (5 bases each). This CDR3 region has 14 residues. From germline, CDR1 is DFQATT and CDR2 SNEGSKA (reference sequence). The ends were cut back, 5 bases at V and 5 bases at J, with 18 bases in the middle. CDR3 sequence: CSAPGPFFLETQYF. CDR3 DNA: TGCAGTGCTCCGGGACCCTTTTTTTTGGAGACCCAGTACTTC.

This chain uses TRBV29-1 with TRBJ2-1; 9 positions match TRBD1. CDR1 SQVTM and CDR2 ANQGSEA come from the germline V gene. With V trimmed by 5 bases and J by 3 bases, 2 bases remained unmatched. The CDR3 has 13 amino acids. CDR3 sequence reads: CSVTGGNYNEQFF. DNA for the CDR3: TGCAGCGTTACAGGGGGCAACTACAATGAGCAGTTCTTC.

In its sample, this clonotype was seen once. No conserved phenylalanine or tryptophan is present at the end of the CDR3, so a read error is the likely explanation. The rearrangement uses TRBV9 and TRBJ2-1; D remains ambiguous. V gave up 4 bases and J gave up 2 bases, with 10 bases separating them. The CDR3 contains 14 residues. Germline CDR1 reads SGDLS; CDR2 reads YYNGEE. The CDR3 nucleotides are TGTGCCAGCAGCCCGTACGGACCCTACAATGAGCAGTTCCTC. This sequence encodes CASSPYGPYNEQFL.